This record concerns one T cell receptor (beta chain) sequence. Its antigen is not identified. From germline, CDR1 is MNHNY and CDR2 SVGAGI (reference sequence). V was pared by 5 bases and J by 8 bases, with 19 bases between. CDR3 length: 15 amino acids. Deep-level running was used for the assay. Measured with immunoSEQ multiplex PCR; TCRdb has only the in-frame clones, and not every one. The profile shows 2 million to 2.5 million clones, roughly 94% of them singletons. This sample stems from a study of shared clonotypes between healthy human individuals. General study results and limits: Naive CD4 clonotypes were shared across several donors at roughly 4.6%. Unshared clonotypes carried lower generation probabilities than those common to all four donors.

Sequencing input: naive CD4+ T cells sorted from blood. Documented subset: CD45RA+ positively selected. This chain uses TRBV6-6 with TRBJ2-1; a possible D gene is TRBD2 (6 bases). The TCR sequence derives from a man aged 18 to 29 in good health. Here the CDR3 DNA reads TGTGCCAGCAGTCCACTAGCCCTTAGGCACGATGAGCAGTTCTTC. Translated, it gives CASSPLALRHDEQFF.